What follows are 24 T cell receptor beta chains derived from one specimen sequenced in a study of T-cell reconstitution after alpha-beta-depleted transplantation in children. Unique molecular identifiers featured in how the TCRbeta library was prepared. MiXCR, run by TCRdb on the PCR reads, gives a single entry per CDR3 protein. Of 90,000 to 100,000 distinct CDR3 sequences in the sample, more than 20% were seen once. Sequencing used PBMCs, obtained before TCRalphabeta/CD19-depleted stem cell transplant. Receptor source: a boy aged 2 to 10 with acute lymphoblastic leukemia, due to receive a stem cell transplant.

The chain links TRBV12-3 or TRBV12-4 to TRBJ1-5; D is possibly TRBD1 (6 bases). This CDR3 has 14 residues. V was cut by 3 bases and J by 7 bases, with 13 bases left in between. The CDR3 nucleotides read TGTGCCAGCAGTTTTGGGGGGGCCGGGCAGCCCCAGCATTTT. Translated, it gives CASSFGGAGQPQHF.

This clonotype showed up just a few times. V gene TRBV4-3 combines with J gene TRBJ2-5; D gene uncertain. The CDR3 has 13 amino acids. Germline assignment: CDR1 LGHNA and CDR2 YSLEER. Trimming cost V 0 bases and J 5 bases, with 7 bases left between them. The CDR3, as DNA: TGCGCCAGCAGCCAAGACCTCTGGGAGACCCAGTACTTC. Its translation is CASSQDLWETQYF.

This clonotype was seen repeatedly, ten times or more. V and J are TRBV7-9 and TRBJ2-1; D tentatively fits TRBD1 or TRBD2 (6 bases each). The CDR3 contains 17 residues. Trimming shortened V by 5 bases and J by 3 bases, and 20 bases separated the two germline ends. Germline V gene lookup returns CDR1 SEHNR and CDR2 FQNEAQ (reference sequence). In DNA form, the CDR3 reads TGTGCCAGCAGCCCCTTCGGAGGGGGAGAAAGCTACAATGAGCAGTTCTTC. Its protein is CASSPFGGGESYNEQFF.

The chain couples TRBV12-3 or TRBV12-4 to TRBJ2-6; D may be TRBD2 (6 bases). CDR3 length equals 17 residues. The V gene lost 7 bases and the J gene lost 0 bases, with 16 bases spanning the gap. The DNA for the CDR3 is TGTGCCAGCACTCCTGGGGGAGGCCGCTCTGGGGCCAACGTCCTGACTTTC. It specifies CASTPGGGRSGANVLTF.

J is TRBJ1-2 and V is TRBV6-1, with no clear D. CDR1 is MNHNS, CDR2 SASEGT, per germline. CDR3 length: 12 residues. Trimming stripped 5 bases from V and 6 bases from J, with 10 bases between. CDR3 DNA sequence: TGTGCCAGCAGTCCGTCGACTGATGGCTACACCTTC. This sequence encodes CASSPSTDGYTF.

There are many counts of this clonotype. The chain recombines TRBV5-1 with TRBJ2-1; possible D gene TRBD2, 6 bases. Germline loops: CDR1 SGHRS, CDR2 YFSETQ. With 3 bases removed from V and 5 bases from J, the gap between germline ends came to 15 bases. This CDR3 has 15 amino acids. CDR3 nucleotide sequence: TGCGCCAGCAGCTCGACTGTAGCGGACAACAATGAGCAGTTCTTC. Protein sequence: CASSSTVADNNEQFF.

V and J are TRBV27 and TRBJ1-5; D gene uncertain. The CDR3 is 14 residues long. Germline V gene sequence: CDR1 MNHEY, CDR2 SMNVEV (reference sequence). The V and J ends lost 3 bases and 6 bases respectively, with 12 bases between them. DNA for the CDR3: TGTGCCAGCAGTTTTAAGGGAGCGGGTCAGCCCCAGCATTTT. Its protein product is CASSFKGAGQPQHF.

This clonotype came up a few times. The V and J genes are TRBV11-1 and TRBJ2-1; the D gene is possibly TRBD1 (6 bases). With 4 bases removed from V and 0 bases from J, the gap between germline ends came to 13 bases. This CDR3 has 16 residues. Germline values: CDR1 SGHAT, CDR2 FQDESV (reference sequence). The CDR3 loop is CASSSARGHSYNEQFF. In nucleotides, the CDR3 is TGTGCCAGCAGCTCAGCCAGGGGACACTCCTACAATGAGCAGTTCTTC.

Only a few counts were recorded for this clonotype. The chain carries TRBV9 and TRBJ2-3; 8 bases align to TRBD1. V dropped 4 bases and J dropped 4; count of bases not matched to a gene: 8. Germline lookup yields CDR1 SGDLS and CDR2 YYNGEE. CDR3 length: 15 amino acids. CDR3 bases: TGTGCCAGCAGCTCCGGACAGGGACGCGCAGATACGCAGTATTTT. Translating it yields CASSSGQGRADTQYF.

The chain links TRBV18 to TRBJ2-1; 7 bases are a match to TRBD2. This CDR3 contains 15 residues. Germline assignment: CDR1 KGHSH and CDR2 LQKENI. V lost 5 bases, J lost 7 bases, and 11 bases stayed unmatched. CDR3 region: CASSGDYQLRNEQFF. CDR3 nucleotide sequence: TGTGCCAGCTCAGGGGACTACCAGTTAAGGAATGAGCAGTTCTTC.

The rearrangement links TRBV5-1 to TRBJ2-7; the match to TRBD2 covers 11 bases. The V gene's germline CDR1 is SGHRS and CDR2 YFSETQ. This CDR3 is 14 amino acids long. With V trimmed by 5 bases and J by 2 bases, 3 bases remained unmatched. CDR3 DNA sequence: TGCGCCAGCAGTCTGACTAGCGGGACCTACGAGCAGTACTTC. This gives the protein CASSLTSGTYEQYF. The full variable domain, its missing parts supplied by reference TRBV5-1 and TRBJ2-7, is KAGVTQTPRYLIKTRGQQVTLSCSPISGHRSVSWYQQTPGQGLQFLFEYFSETQRNKGNFPGRFSGRQFSNSRSEMNVSTLELGDSALYLCASSLTSGTYEQYFGPGTRLTVT.

The chain carries TRBV18 and TRBJ2-5; possibly TRBD1 or TRBD2 for D (5 bases each). CDR3 length: 15 residues. Germline V gene data show CDR1 as KGHSH and CDR2 as LQKENI. V was shortened by 3 bases and J by 3 bases, with 14 bases between the two germline ends. The CDR3: CASSPRLRGEETQYF. The CDR3, as DNA: TGTGCCAGCTCACCGAGGTTAAGGGGAGAAGAGACCCAGTACTTC.

The chain employs TRBV19 and TRBJ2-7; a weak D match, TRBD1 (6 bases). The germline V gene encodes CDR1 LNHDA and CDR2 SQIVND (reference sequence). The CDR3 spans 15 residues. V gave up 6 bases and J gave up 0 bases, with 15 bases separating them. CDR3 nucleotides: TGTGCCAGTAGCACCCTACAGGGAAGCTCCTACGAGCAGTACTTC. Translating it yields CASSTLQGSSYEQYF.

The rearrangement links TRBV20-1 to TRBJ1-2; 9 bases map to TRBD1. The CDR3 consists of 13 residues. Germline CDR1 and CDR2: DFQATT and SNEGSKA (reference sequence). V trimming: 3 bases; J trimming: 2 bases; junction bases outside the gene matches: 1. The CDR3 is CSARGQGNYGYTF. DNA for the CDR3: TGCAGTGCTAGGGGACAGGGAAACTATGGCTACACCTTC.

This clonotype was found a few times. V and J are TRBV28 and TRBJ2-7; D unresolved. The CDR3 consists of 14 residues. Germline V gives CDR1 MDHEN, CDR2 SYDVKM. V lost 3 bases, J lost 0 bases, and 9 bases lay in between. The CDR3 DNA is TGTGCCAGCAGTTTTCTGGGAAGCTCCTACGAGCAGTACTTC. Translation: CASSFLGSSYEQYF.

By proportion, this clonotype is medium-sized. The gene calls are TRBV15 and TRBJ2-5; D uncertain. The V and J ends lost 0 bases and 5 bases respectively, with 7 bases between them. CDR3 length: 13 amino acids. Germline V gene data show CDR1 as LNHNV and CDR2 as YYDKDF (reference sequence). CDR3 sequence reads: CATSREAGETQYF. The CDR3, as DNA: TGTGCCACCAGCAGAGAGGCTGGGGAGACCCAGTACTTC.

The V call is TRBV7-3, the J call TRBJ2-1; 7 nucleotides align to TRBD2. Trimming cost V 5 bases and J 9 bases; bases outside gene matches: 22. Germline lookup yields CDR1 SGHTA and CDR2 FQGTGA. This CDR3 spans 18 amino acids. CDR3 region: CASSAGPRGGANLGEQFF. The CDR3 DNA is TGTGCCAGCAGCGCCGGTCCGAGGGGAGGGGCCAATTTGGGTGAGCAGTTCTTC.

J is TRBJ1-1 and V is TRBV6-1; D perhaps matches TRBD1 (6 bases). From germline, CDR1 is MNHNS and CDR2 SASEGT. This CDR3 has 14 residues. Trimming stripped 4 bases from V and 10 bases from J, with 19 bases between. The chain's CDR3 is CASSGWEGNRAAFF. CDR3 bases: TGTGCCAGCAGTGGTTGGGAGGGTAACAGGGCAGCTTTCTTT.

The CDR3 DNA reads as TGTGCCAGCGGGACTAGCGTAGCCGGGGAGCTGTTTTTT. It translates to CASGTSVAGELFF. The V and J genes are TRBV3-1 and TRBJ2-2; TRBD2 matches at 10 bases. With V trimmed by 8 bases and J by 6 bases, 3 bases remained unmatched. CDR1 is LGHDT and CDR2 is YNNKEL in the germline V gene (reference sequence). This CDR3 has 13 amino acids.

This clonotype was recorded at least ten times. The chain carries TRBV4-3 and TRBJ2-3; 11 nucleotides align to TRBD1. The CDR3 contains 16 residues. In germline, CDR1 is LGHNA, CDR2 YSLEER. V gave up 2 bases and J gave up 6 bases; unmatched junction bases: 7. CDR3 loop: CASSQSGQGARDTQYF. CDR3 in DNA: TGCGCCAGCAGCCAATCTGGACAGGGGGCCAGGGATACGCAGTATTTT.

The table lists this clonotype with many counts. This chain uses TRBV28 with TRBJ1-2; D is ambiguous. The V gene's germline CDR1 is MDHEN and CDR2 SYDVKM. The CDR3 is made up of 11 amino acids. With 5 bases removed from V and 8 bases from J, the gap between germline ends came to 9 bases. In nucleotides, the CDR3 is TGTGCCAGCAGTGCGCGTGGGGGCTACACCTTC. Its protein product is CASSARGGYTF.

The chain links TRBV5-5 to TRBJ2-1; D is ambiguous. Trimming took off 0 bases at V and 6 bases at J, with 13 bases between the two ends. Germline-derived CDR1 and CDR2 are SGHKS and YYEKEE (reference sequence). This CDR3 region has 15 residues. CDR3 loop: CASSLGRAQSNEQFF. Written as DNA, the CDR3 is TGTGCCAGCAGCTTGGGTAGGGCCCAATCCAATGAGCAGTTCTTC.

This clonotype was found a few times. This chain joins TRBV6-7 and TRBJ2-2; 10 bases map to TRBD2. TRBV6-7 qualifies as an ORF whose function is uncertain. The CDR3 is 20 residues long. The ends lost 0 bases at V and 7 bases at J; junction bases unmatched: 17. The CDR3 sequence is CASSYSKGLAEESGGGELFF. The CDR3 DNA reads TGTGCCAGCAGTTACTCGAAAGGACTAGCGGAGGAATCGGGGGGCGGGGAGCTGTTTTTT.

In this sample, this clonotype turned up many times. This chain uses TRBV28 with TRBJ2-5; D may be TRBD1 or TRBD2 (5 bases each). The CDR3 is made up of 14 amino acids. Germline CDR1 and CDR2: MDHEN and SYDVKM. V was shortened by 5 bases and J by 5 bases, with 15 bases between the two germline ends. CDR3 in DNA: TGTGCCAGCAGTCGGGACCTACCCACGGAGACCCAGTACTTC. The encoded protein is CASSRDLPTETQYF.